The 5 T cell receptor beta chains below come from one sample, sequenced in a study of blood T cell repertoires in COVID-19. Here immunoSEQ multiplex PCR was the method, and the copy in TCRdb shows in-frame clones only, minus some. The sample shows 350,000 to 450,000 clones, around nine tenths of them seen only once. Material for sequencing was PBMCs or T cells enriched from blood (not recorded which). Every receptor here comes from a woman in her late teens or twenties who had been exposed to COVID-19.

The genes are TRBV3-1 (or the pseudogene TRBV3-2) and TRBJ2-5; 7 positions agree with TRBD1. Germline V gene data show CDR1 as LGHDT and CDR2 as YNNKEL (reference sequence). The V gene end was trimmed by 0 bases and the J gene end by 5 bases; junction bases not matched to a gene: 9. CDR3 size: 16 residues. CDR3 loop: CASSQDWQGVRETQYF. The CDR3 DNA sequence: TGTGCCAGCAGCCAAGACTGGCAGGGGGTACGGGAGACCCAGTACTTC.

The chain carries TRBV5-1 and TRBJ1-5, with D possibly matching TRBD1 (6 bases). V was clipped by 3 bases and J by 3 bases, with 10 bases between them. From germline, CDR1 is SGHRS and CDR2 YFSETQ. The CDR3 runs to 14 residues. The CDR3 region is CASSSGGLNQPQHF. The CDR3 nucleotides read TGCGCCAGCAGCTCTGGGGGCCTCAATCAGCCCCAGCATTTT.

The chain combines TRBV3-1 (or the pseudogene TRBV3-2) with TRBJ2-1; TRBD2 aligns across 13 bases. This CDR3 is 19 amino acids long. Unmatched junction bases numbered 9, after V lost 0 bases and J lost 4 bases. Germline values: CDR1 LGHDT, CDR2 YNNKEL (reference sequence). The CDR3 nucleotides are TGTGCCAGCAGCCAAGATGGACTAGCGGGGGCTCTAGTTTACAATGAGCAGTTCTTC. Translated, it gives CASSQDGLAGALVYNEQFF.

The chain employs TRBV6-5 and TRBJ2-1; D is perhaps TRBD2 (6 bases). There are 15 residues in the CDR3. V was shortened by 6 bases and J by 2 bases, with 14 bases between the two germline ends. CDR1 is MNHEY, CDR2 SVGAGI, per germline. As DNA, the CDR3 is TGTGCCAGCAGCTCAGCGGGCCTTACCTACAATGAGCAGTTCTTC. This gives the protein CASSSAGLTYNEQFF.

The chain is built from TRBV27 and TRBJ2-7; 9 nucleotides match TRBD2. V was clipped by 9 bases and J by 2 bases; unmatched bases: 8. Germline CDR1 is MNHEY and CDR2 is SMNVEV (reference sequence). The CDR3 covers 14 residues. DNA for the CDR3: TGTGCCAGTCGAGCGGGAGGCCCCACCTACGAGCAGTACTTC. Translation: CASRAGGPTYEQYF.